The 13 T cell receptor beta chains below come from one sample, sequenced in a study of post-analysis software for immune sequencing data. General observations from the study: Roughly five TRBV segments appeared more often in patients than in controls, and TRBV5-6, TRBV5-1 and TRBV20-1 were among these.

What these receptors recognize is not known. Unique molecular identifiers were built into the TCR beta cDNA libraries. TCRdb independently ran MiXCR on the PCR reads; one entry per CDR3 protein. The table records about 540,000 distinct CDR3 sequences, approximately 34% of them present only once. The sample was blood. These receptors were obtained from a girl aged 2-17 years with multiple sclerosis.

This clonotype was detected only a few times. The J gene is TRBJ1-5, the V gene TRBV15; 7 bases agree with TRBD1. Germline assignment: CDR1 LNHNV and CDR2 YYDKDF (reference sequence). This CDR3 contains 17 residues. V shed 0 bases and J 0 bases; nucleotides not matched to a gene: 5. The CDR3 nucleotides read TGTGCCACCAGCAGAGATCCAGGGGGGTATAGCAATCAGCCCCAGCATTTT. Translated: CATSRDPGGYSNQPQHF.

The sample holds one count of this clonotype. The genes are TRBV11-2 and TRBJ2-1, with D unclear. The DNA end favors TRBJ2-7, so the J call may be wrong. CDR3 length: 13 amino acids. Germline V CDR1 and CDR2: SGHAT, FQNNGV. CDR3 in amino acids: CASSPPDGYEQYF. DNA for the CDR3: TGTGCCAGCAGCCCGCCCGACGGTTACGAGCAGTACTTC.

The table lists this clonotype with many counts. The chain links TRBV5-1 to TRBJ2-7; 9 nucleotides line up with TRBD1. The CDR3 consists of 13 residues. Per germline, CDR1 SGHRS and CDR2 YFSETQ. V was clipped by 5 bases and J by 4 bases; unmatched bases: 4. The CDR3 here is CASREGQGYEQYF. The CDR3 DNA reads TGCGCCAGCAGAGAGGGACAGGGTTACGAGCAGTACTTC. Full variable domain (remainder filled in from reference TRBV5-1 and TRBJ2-7): KAGVTQTPRYLIKTRGQQVTLSCSPISGHRSVSWYQQTPGQGLQFLFEYFSETQRNKGNFPGRFSGRQFSNSRSEMNVSTLELGDSALYLCASREGQGYEQYFGPGTRLTVT.

In its sample, this clonotype was seen a few times. In nucleotides, the CDR3 is TGTGCCAGCAGTTGGCCAGGGGGTGGGCTCCAGGGGGATGAGCAGTTCTTC. Amino acids: CASSWPGGGLQGDEQFF. The J gene is TRBJ2-1, the V gene TRBV6-5, with TRBD1 matching over 7 bases. The germline V gene encodes CDR1 MNHEY and CDR2 SVGAGI. The CDR3 runs to 17 residues. V shed 4 bases, J shed 8 bases, and the junction held 17 bases outside the gene matches.

This clonotype was observed a handful of times. J is TRBJ2-1 and V is TRBV7-9; D tentatively fits TRBD1 or TRBD2 (6 bases each). The ends were cut back, 6 bases at V and 3 bases at J, with 18 bases in the middle. CDR1 and CDR2 from the germline V gene are SEHNR and FQNEAQ (reference sequence). The length of the CDR3 is 16 residues. CDR3 in amino acids: CASSHGGLTFYNEQFF. In DNA form, the CDR3 reads TGTGCCAGCAGTCATGGGGGGCTCACCTTCTACAATGAGCAGTTCTTC.

A remark on this clonotype: One end of the junction fails to match germline, which may point to a read error. V usage is TRBV10-3 and J usage is TRBJ2-1; the D gene is possibly TRBD1 (6 bases). The CDR3 loop spans 13 amino acids. Looked up from germline, CDR1 is ENHRY and CDR2 is SYGVKD. Here the CDR3 DNA reads TGTGCCATCAGTGAGGAGGGACACAATGAGCAGCTCTTC. It translates to CAISEEGHNEQLF.

This clonotype occurred many times. DNA of the CDR3: TGCGCCAGCAGCGGGGGGAATCAGCCCCAGCATTTT. It translates to CASSGGNQPQHF. This rearrangement joins TRBV4-1 to TRBJ1-5, with a tentative D call TRBD1 (5 bases). The germline V gene has CDR1 MGHRA and CDR2 YSYEKL. The CDR3 runs 12 residues. Between the trimmed V and J ends, which lost 5 bases and 4 bases, there was a span of 6 bases.

The chain employs TRBV28 and TRBJ2-4; 8 bases map to TRBD2. The CDR3 runs to 14 residues. V lost 6 bases and J lost 7; bases outside the gene matches: 8. The germline V gene has CDR1 MDHEN and CDR2 SYDVKM. DNA for the CDR3: TGTGCCAGCAGGCCGGGGGGGCTAATGAACATTCAGTACTTC. Amino acid sequence: CASRPGGLMNIQYF.

The rearrangement uses TRBV29-1 and TRBJ2-5; 9 positions match TRBD2. Germline V gives CDR1 SQVTM, CDR2 ANQGSEA. The CDR3 covers 15 residues. Trimming removed 5 bases from V and 3 bases from J; junction bases left unmatched: 10. The CDR3 spells CSVPTDGGGEETQYF. In DNA form, the CDR3 reads TGCAGCGTTCCTACCGATGGCGGGGGGGAAGAGACCCAGTACTTC.

In its sample, this clonotype was seen many times. The chain couples TRBV5-1 to TRBJ1-2; D is possibly TRBD1 (5 bases). The length of the CDR3 is 13 residues. Between the trimmed V and J ends, which lost 1 base and 3 bases, there was a span of 7 bases. Germline V gene data show CDR1 as SGHRS and CDR2 as YFSETQ. CDR3 nucleotides: TGCGCCAGCAGCTTGACAGGCGACTATGGCTACACCTTC. Its protein product is CASSLTGDYGYTF.

Only a few counts were recorded for this clonotype. The chain couples TRBV24-1 to TRBJ2-1; D might be TRBD2 (6 bases). The germline V gene encodes CDR1 KGHDR and CDR2 SFDVKD. CDR3 length: 13 residues. V gave up 9 bases and J gave up 6 bases, with 14 bases separating them. For the CDR3, the DNA is TGTGCCACCCGCGGGGCCGGGGGCAATGAGCAGTTCTTC. It translates to CATRGAGGNEQFF.

This rearrangement joins TRBV5-5 to TRBJ2-7; D is unclear. Trimming removed 10 bases from V and 5 bases from J, with 16 bases in between. CDR3 size: 12 residues. Germline lookup yields CDR1 SGHKS and CDR2 YYEKEE (reference sequence). In DNA form, the CDR3 reads TGTGCCGGTAGCTTGGTTTTTGACGAGCAGTACTTC. Translated: CAGSLVFDEQYF.

This chain uses TRBV10-3 with TRBJ2-7, with D tentatively TRBD2 (6 bases). Germline V CDR1 and CDR2: ENHRY, SYGVKD. CDR3 length: 13 amino acids. V was trimmed by 9 bases and J by 0 bases, leaving 12 bases between them. CDR3 amino acids: CAIGTYSSYEQYF. The CDR3 DNA sequence: TGTGCCATTGGGACTTACAGCTCCTACGAGCAGTACTTC.